The next 12 T cell receptor beta chains were all read from a single sample in a study of T cell responses to AZD1222 COVID-19 vaccine. Profiled with immunoSEQ multiplex PCR; TCRdb holds only in-frame clones, not every one. Of 95,000 to 150,000 clones listed, around 90% are singletons. The material sequenced was peripheral blood, taken on day 0 of AZD1222 vaccination. Receptors originate from an adult in good health.

This clone has a handful of counts. The gene calls are TRBV27 and TRBJ2-2; no definite D call. V lost 4 bases and J 5 bases, leaving 11 bases between the germline ends. The length of the CDR3 is 14 residues. Per germline, CDR1 MNHEY and CDR2 SMNVEV (reference sequence). Here the CDR3 reads CASSSRILTGELFF. The CDR3 coding sequence is TGTGCCAGCAGTTCACGGATCTTGACCGGGGAGCTGTTTTTT.

The chain is built from TRBV10-2 and TRBJ1-1; D may be TRBD1 (6 bases). This CDR3 has 13 residues. Trimming shortened V by 6 bases and J by 8 bases, and 16 bases separated the two germline ends. Germline V gives CDR1 WSHSY, CDR2 SAAADI. The CDR3 DNA sequence: TGCGCCAGCAGGAGTAGACAGGCTAAGGAAGCTTTCTTT. It yields the protein CASRSRQAKEAFF.

This chain links TRBV5-1 with TRBJ2-7; the D call may be TRBD1 or TRBD2 (7 bases each). The V and J ends lost 3 bases and 4 bases respectively, with 14 bases between them. The CDR3 consists of 14 residues. CDR1 and CDR2 (germline): SGHRS, YFSETQ. The CDR3 region is CASSSDREGYEQYF. The DNA of the CDR3 is TGCGCCAGCAGCTCCGACAGGGAGGGATACGAGCAGTACTTC.

The chain combines TRBV6-1 with TRBJ2-7; maybe TRBD1 (6 bases). The germline CDR1 and CDR2 sequences are MNHNS and SASEGT. This CDR3 comprises 13 residues. V dropped 2 bases and J dropped 7 bases, with 12 bases sitting between them. For the CDR3, the DNA is TGTGCCAGCAGTGAAAAACAGGGATTTGAGCAGTACTTC. Amino acid sequence: CASSEKQGFEQYF.

The chain uses TRBV19 and TRBJ1-1; a possible D gene is TRBD1 (5 bases). V lost 7 bases and J 8 bases, leaving 14 bases between the germline ends. The CDR3 is 12 amino acids. Germline lookup yields CDR1 LNHDA and CDR2 SQIVND (reference sequence). In nucleotides, the CDR3 is TGTGCCAGTAACTTGTTGGGGGGAGAAGCTTTCTTT. This translates into CASNLLGGEAFF.

The rearrangement links TRBV7-2 to TRBJ1-1; 8 bases are a match to TRBD1. The CDR3 covers 17 residues. The junction had 13 bases not matched to a gene; V was cut back by 3 bases and J by 4 bases. In germline, CDR1 is SGHTA, CDR2 FQGNSA. DNA of the CDR3: TGTGCCAGCAGCTTCGGGCGGACAGGGAGGTTTAGCACTGAAGCTTTCTTT. Translating it yields CASSFGRTGRFSTEAFF.

The gene calls are TRBV11-2 and TRBJ1-2; TRBD1 might be the D (6 bases). Germline V gene sequence: CDR1 SGHAT, CDR2 FQNNGV. V gave up 5 bases and J gave up 5 bases, with 12 bases separating them. There are 13 residues in the CDR3. The CDR3: CASSHRTAYGYTF. CDR3 in DNA: TGTGCCAGCAGCCACCGGACAGCGTATGGCTACACCTTC. The whole variable domain, remainder taken from reference TRBV11-2 and TRBJ1-2, is EAGVAQSPRYKIIEKRQSVAFWCNPISGHATLYWYQQILGQGPKLLIQFQNNGVVDDSQLPKDRFSAERLKGVDSTLKIQPAKLEDSAVYLCASSHRTAYGYTFGSGTRLTVV.

The chain employs TRBV27 and TRBJ2-1, with TRBD1 identical over 7 bases. V lost 3 bases and J lost 2; bases outside the gene matches: 1. Looked up from germline, CDR1 is MNHEY and CDR2 is SMNVEV (reference sequence). CDR3 length: 14 amino acids. The DNA of the CDR3 is TGTGCCAGCAGTTTTGGACAGGCCTACAATGAGCAGTTCTTC. It encodes CASSFGQAYNEQFF.

This clone was recorded once. The rearrangement joins TRBV11-2 to TRBJ2-2, with a possible D match to TRBD1 (5 bases). The CDR3 runs to 16 residues. Germline V lookup: CDR1 SGHAT, CDR2 FQNNGV. V was clipped by 2 bases and J by 1 base, with 11 bases between them. CDR3 bases: TGTGCCAGCAGCTTATTAAGGGGCCTGAACACCGGGGAGCTGTTTTTT. Translated: CASSLLRGLNTGELFF.

V gene TRBV13 combines with J gene TRBJ2-3; maybe TRBD2 (5 bases). From germline, CDR1 is PRHDT and CDR2 FYEKMQ (reference sequence). The V end lost 5 bases, the J end lost 11 bases, and 17 bases lay between the germline ends. The CDR3 totals 13 residues. DNA of the CDR3: TGTGCCAGCAGCCCGCCCCGGGGTAATGGGCAGTATTTT. It encodes CASSPPRGNGQYF.

The chain joins TRBV30 to TRBJ2-1, with D perhaps TRBD1 or TRBD2 (5 bases each). Looked up from germline, CDR1 is GTSNPN and CDR2 is SVGIG (reference sequence). The V end was cut by 5 bases, the J end by 9 bases, with 8 bases between. The CDR3 is 10 amino acids. The CDR3 nucleotides read TGTGCCTGGGGGACGGTTGAGCAGTTCTTC. This translates into CAWGTVEQFF.

The chain recombines TRBV5-1 with TRBJ2-1, with a weak D call TRBD2 (5 bases). Trimming removed 1 base from V and 5 bases from J, with 10 bases in between. Looked up from germline, CDR1 is SGHRS and CDR2 is YFSETQ. This CDR3 has 14 amino acids. CDR3 nucleotides: TGCGCCAGCAGCTTGCGGGATGTGAACAATGAGCAGTTCTTC. Residues: CASSLRDVNNEQFF.